Listed below are T cell receptor beta chains from one sample, sequenced in a study of blood T cell repertoires in COVID-19. Measured with immunoSEQ multiplex PCR; TCRdb has only the in-frame clones, and not every one. The sample yields about 210,000 clones, about nine tenths seen once. The sequenced material came from PBMCs or T cells enriched from blood (not recorded which). The receptor source for this set is a woman in her thirties or forties with acute COVID-19. The CDR3 runs from the conserved cysteine through the conserved F or W.

TRBJ2-1 | TRBV7-2 | CASSTGGGVGYEQFF
TRBJ1-2 | TRBV27 | CASSLAGNYGYTF
TRBJ2-7 | TRBV7-9 | CASSPGLASTHEQYF
TRBJ1-5 | TRBV18 | CASSPSQGGLYQPQHF
TRBJ1-6 | TRBV30 | CAWSRPDQRDSPLHF
TRBJ2-3 | TRBV7-2 | CASSLSGGADTQYF
TRBJ2-1 | TRBV7-8 | CASSLLEAPDEQFF
TRBJ1-2 | TRBV5-4 | CASSRRSQGSNYGYTF
TRBJ2-7 | TRBV7-9 | CASSDTSVGGEQYF
TRBJ2-3 | TRBV7-9 | CASSLLRGGGTDTQYF
TRBJ1-2 | TRBV2 | CASTPWRGYGYTF
TRBJ1-2 | TRBV11-2 | CASSLLTGPYGYTF
TRBJ1-1 | TRBV23-1 | CASSHGTGGAGTEAFF